The source of this TCR beta chain is a study of Tregs in tolerant kidney transplant recipients. Study results and caveats: For some patients, primers changed over time, blocking nucleotide-level comparison. Few patients were studied, so findings need validation in larger groups. No direct test of biological reproducibility was done here.

Recipients received nonmyeloablative bone marrow transplants from related graft donors, with transient mixed chimerism. Unstimulated regulatory T cells (CD4+CD25+CD127-), CD4+CD25- non-regulatory cells, CD4 and CD8 cells were FACS-sorted from thawed PBMCs. For this clone: Its specificity is unknown.

Profiling relied on immunoSEQ multiplex PCR, and the TCRdb table lists in-frame clones only, not all of them. This table has some 47,000 clones, roughly 89% appearing once. This specimen consisted of CD8+ T cells from blood (PBMCs), obtained 12 months after the transplant. This sequence was found in a human patient who received a combined kidney and bone marrow transplant. Some of the T cells might come from the graft donor.

CDR3 coding DNA: TGTGCCAGCAGCCCGGCGGAGGGCCAGGGCTCTGGAAACACCATATATTTT. Translation gives CASSPAEGQGSGNTIYF. The V and J genes are TRBV21-1 and TRBJ1-3. TRBV21-1 has pseudogene status. This CDR3 has 17 amino acids.